One T cell receptor (beta chain) is described in this entry. The sample belongs to a study of cytomegalovirus exposure and HLA in healthy donors. Germline V gene lookup returns CDR1 SGHDN and CDR2 FVKESK. V lost 6 bases, J lost 3 bases, and 15 bases lay in between. The CDR3 is made up of 15 amino acids. This PCR relied on a set of 60 Vbeta primers and 13 Jbeta primers. Produced via immunoSEQ multiplex PCR; TCRdb's table is partial and in-frame only. This sample's clone table lists 150,000 to 250,000 clones. The receptor's source is a boy aged 5-17 years in good health and CMV-seronegative. Sequenced material: PBMCs. V is TRBV14 and J is TRBJ1-3; D is perhaps TRBD1 (6 bases). The CDR3: CASSPLGAVGNTIYF. The CDR3 nucleotides read TGTGCCAGCAGTCCTTTGGGGGCGGTTGGAAACACCATATATTTT.